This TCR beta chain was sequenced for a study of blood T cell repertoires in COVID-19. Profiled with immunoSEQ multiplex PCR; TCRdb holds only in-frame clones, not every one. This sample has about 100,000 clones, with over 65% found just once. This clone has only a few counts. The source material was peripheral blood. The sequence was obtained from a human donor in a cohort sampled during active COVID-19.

The CDR3 spells CASSRTTGGEESTF. CDR3 in DNA: TGTGCCAGCAGCCGAACGACAGGGGGCGAAGAATCCACCTTC. The rearrangement joins TRBV5-6 to TRBJ1-2; 10 bases map to TRBD1. CDR1 SGHDT and CDR2 YYEEEE come from the germline V gene. The CDR3 is 14 residues long. V was pared by 4 bases and J by 13 bases, with 13 bases of the junction left unmatched.